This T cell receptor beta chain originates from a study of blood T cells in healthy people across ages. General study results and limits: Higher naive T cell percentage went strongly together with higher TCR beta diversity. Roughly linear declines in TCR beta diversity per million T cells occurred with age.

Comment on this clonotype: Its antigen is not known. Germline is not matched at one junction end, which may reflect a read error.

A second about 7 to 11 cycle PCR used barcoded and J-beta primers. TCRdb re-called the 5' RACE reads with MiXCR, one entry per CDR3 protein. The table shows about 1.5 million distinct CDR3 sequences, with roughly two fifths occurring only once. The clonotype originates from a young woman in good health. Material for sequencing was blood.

CDR3 bases: TGTGCCAGCAGCTTCCGCCTGACAGGGTTCACCAGGGAGCTGTTTTTT. This gives the protein CASSFRLTGFTRELFF. The chain carries TRBV7-2 and TRBJ2-2, with 7 bases that match TRBD1. Germline V gene sequence: CDR1 SGHTA, CDR2 FQGNSA. The CDR3 has 16 amino acids.